This TCR beta chain came from a study of blood T cell repertoires in COVID-19. CDR1 is MGHRA and CDR2 is YSYEKL in the germline V gene. Trimming pared 5 bases from V and 4 bases from J, leaving 12 bases between. This CDR3 spans 14 amino acids. Data came from immunoSEQ multiplex PCR; TCRdb stores just in-frame clones and leaves some out. The table records about 73,000 clones, roughly 84% of them present only once. This rearrangement joins TRBV4-1 to TRBJ2-1; perhaps TRBD1 as D (6 bases). The sequence came from a human donor in a cohort sampled during active COVID-19. Sequenced: peripheral blood. The CDR3 DNA is TGCGCCAGCAGCGGGGGCCCCGGATACAATGAGCAGTTCTTC. It specifies CASSGGPGYNEQFF.